Listed below are T cell receptor beta chains from one sample, sequenced in a study of regulatory T cells in long-lasting Graves disease. TCRdb fed the multiplex PCR reads into MiXCR, producing one record per CDR3 protein. Counted here are some 500,000 distinct CDR3 sequences, 15% to 20% occurring once; the ten biggest clones make up 20% to 25%. The same data also went into a second study, on T cells in Graves' hyperthyroidism and ophthalmopathy.

Source: peripheral blood mononuclear cells (PBMCs), taken at new diagnosis, from a patient treated with antithyroid drugs. These receptors originate from a woman aged 35-60 years with Graves disease. CDR3s include the opening cysteine and the closing phenylalanine or tryptophan.

V	length	J	CDR3
TRBV20-1	14	TRBJ2-6	CSAYDAAGANVLTF
TRBV18	15	TRBJ2-3	CASSPRDRSTDTQYF
TRBV6-1	14	TRBJ1-1	CASRLMTANTEAFF
TRBV12-3/TRBV12-4	15	TRBJ1-5	CASSRRDRDNQPQHF
TRBV5-1	14	TRBJ2-5	CASKYPGGKETQYF
TRBV27	12	TRBJ2-5	CASRTVGETQYF
TRBV3-1	15	TRBJ2-3	CASSPGTGSLDTQYF
TRBV7-9	15	TRBJ1-2	CASSSRDRGGYGYTF
TRBV5-1	16	TRBJ1-1	CASTQAGVLMNTEAFF
TRBV6-2/TRBV6-3	13	TRBJ2-5	CASSYGGQETQYF
TRBV7-8	14	TRBJ2-2	CASELRGRSGELFF
TRBV14	16	TRBJ2-3	CASSQSRAGGAGTQYF
TRBV19	14	TRBJ1-1	CASTPGQGHTEAFF
TRBV2	15	TRBJ2-3	CASSERRGGADTQYF
TRBV2	15	TRBJ2-1	CASSVLAGGLNEQFF
TRBV11-3	16	TRBJ2-6	CASSRPTGSGANVLTF
TRBV28	14	TRBJ1-5	CASGGQGVFQPQHF
TRBV20-1	15	TRBJ2-2	CSAQGLAGATGELFF
TRBV27	15	TRBJ1-4	CASSVLGQGNEKLFF
TRBV6-5	15	TRBJ2-7	CASSYSTAVHYEQYF
TRBV4-1	16	TRBJ1-3	CASSQATGGPGNTIYF
TRBV20-1	14	TRBJ1-1	CSASPPGPNTEAFF
TRBV4-1	15	TRBJ1-6	CASSQEPGYNSPLHF
TRBV2	15	TRBJ2-7	CASSERRRSTYEQYF
TRBV12-3/TRBV12-4	13	TRBJ1-2	CASSFGFNYGYTF
TRBV18	18	TRBJ2-3	CASSPGLAGSPGTDTQYF
TRBV18	15	TRBJ2-3	CASSPPGGTGNTQYF
TRBV4-1	15	TRBJ2-7	CASSQESGGSYEQYF
TRBV4-1	20	TRBJ2-7	CASSPSQGGTGGANSYEQYF
TRBV12-3/TRBV12-4	13	TRBJ1-2	CASSLDQIYGYTF
TRBV6-1	13	TRBJ1-1	CASSVQQNTEAFF
TRBV18	16	TRBJ2-7	CASSPRIGTVPYEQYF
TRBV2	16	TRBJ2-1	CASSLRQGAFYNEQFF
TRBV3-1	14	TRBJ2-7	CASSQGLRTGEQYF
TRBV30	14	TRBJ2-3	CAWARFFSTDTQYF
TRBV6-1	12	TRBJ2-1	CASTGADNEQFF
TRBV6-1	15	TRBJ2-2	CASSISGAGTGELFF
TRBV27	14	TRBJ1-2	CASSRDGLNYGYTF
TRBV5-5	14	TRBJ1-4	CASSRRGANEKLFF
TRBV9	14	TRBJ1-2	CASSPDRSNYGYTF
TRBV29-1	10	TRBJ1-4	CSVGSEKLFF
TRBV6-1	14	TRBJ1-5	CASSVPGGRQPQHF
TRBV18	14	TRBJ2-5	CASSPLSTGETQYF
TRBV6-2/TRBV6-3	15	TRBJ1-6	CASSYRTGHNSPLHF
TRBV9	12	TRBJ2-1	CASSPRDRLQFF
TRBV19	12	TRBJ1-4	CASTGGDEKLFF
TRBV4-2	16	TRBJ2-1	CASSQVRDSAYNEQFF
TRBV28	15	TRBJ2-7	CASAAWERASYEQYF
TRBV13	16	TRBJ2-2	CASSLVGPQNTGELFF
TRBV5-1	17	TRBJ1-3	CASSLDRPGSSGNTIYF
TRBV2	14	TRBJ2-7	CASRRGAITYEQYF
TRBV7-2	14	TRBJ2-2	CASSLLFNTGELFF
TRBV29-1	12	TRBJ1-1	CSVRSGAKEAFF
TRBV6-1	15	TRBJ2-2	CASSTRDKNTGELFF
TRBV27	17	TRBJ2-1	CATVKASGSPQYNEQFF